These 7 T cell receptor beta chains share one sample of origin, sequenced in a study of blood T cell repertoires in COVID-19. Generated by immunoSEQ multiplex PCR, the TCRdb table keeps only in-frame clones and is missing some. The sample lists roughly 320,000 clones; 90% were seen once. Input material: peripheral blood. Source of these receptors: a woman between 45 and 65 years old with COVID-19, enrolled during active disease.

The V call is TRBV24-1, the J call TRBJ2-7, with 7 bases fitting TRBD1. Germline V gene data show CDR1 as KGHDR and CDR2 as SFDVKD. The CDR3 length is 16 residues. The junction had 14 bases not matched to a gene; V was cut back by 3 bases and J by 7 bases. In nucleotides, the CDR3 is TGTGCCACCAGTGATCCCCAGACAGGGCAGGTGCGGGAGCAGTACTTC. The encoded protein is CATSDPQTGQVREQYF.

The chain joins TRBV10-1 to TRBJ1-2; a possible D gene is TRBD1 (6 bases). Deletions cut 2 bases from V and 8 bases from J, with 12 bases between. The CDR3 totals 13 residues. From germline, CDR1 is WNHNN and CDR2 SYGVQD (reference sequence). Here the CDR3 reads CASSENGGAGYTF. The CDR3 nucleotides are TGCGCCAGCAGTGAGAATGGGGGCGCGGGCTACACCTTC.

The V call is TRBV2, the J call TRBJ1-4, with TRBD1 identical over 8 bases. CDR1 is SNHLY, CDR2 FYNNEI, per germline. The CDR3 consists of 14 residues. V lost 7 bases, J lost 7 bases, and 8 bases stayed unmatched. The CDR3, as DNA: TGTGCCAGCAATAGACAGGGGATAGGTGAAAAACTGTTTTTT. Amino acid sequence: CASNRQGIGEKLFF.

This sequence joins TRBV18 and TRBJ1-2, with a weak D call TRBD1 (5 bases). V lost 3 bases to trimming and J lost 2 bases, with 16 bases between them. The CDR3 is made up of 16 amino acids. The germline V gene has CDR1 KGHSH and CDR2 LQKENI. The CDR3: CASSPSSPTANYGYTF. The CDR3 DNA is TGTGCCAGCTCACCCTCCTCCCCGACAGCCAACTATGGCTACACCTTC.

The chain is built from TRBV10-2 and TRBJ2-1, with TRBD2 identical over 12 bases. Losses at the gene ends were 6 bases for V and 8 bases for J; bases not matched to a gene: 8. The CDR3 covers 15 residues. The germline CDR1 and CDR2 sequences are WSHSY and SAAADI. DNA for the CDR3: TGCGCCAGCAGACTAGCGGGAGGAGGGGACGATGAGCAGTTCTTC. Translated, it gives CASRLAGGGDDEQFF.

V is TRBV12-3 or TRBV12-4 and J is TRBJ1-1; the D gene is possibly TRBD1 (5 bases). The CDR3 is 12 residues long. V was shortened by 6 bases and J by 9 bases, with 14 bases between the two germline ends. The CDR3 is CASSRTSVKAFF. CDR3 sequence (DNA): TGTGCCAGCAGCCGGACATCGGTAAAAGCTTTCTTT.

This clone was observed a handful of times. The rearrangement joins TRBV30 to TRBJ2-4; D perhaps matches TRBD1 (6 bases). CDR1 is GTSNPN, CDR2 SVGIG, per germline (reference sequence). CDR3 length equals 15 residues. V lost 0 bases, J lost 7 bases, and 16 bases lay in between. The DNA for the CDR3 is TGTGCCTGGAGTGTAAGCCAGGGTCAGGGGAACATTCAGTACTTC. It translates to CAWSVSQGQGNIQYF.